These 24 T cell receptor beta chains came from one sample sequenced in a study of T-cell reconstitution after alpha-beta-depleted transplantation in children. TCRbeta library construction was performed incorporating unique molecular identifiers. TCRdb re-called the PCR reads through MiXCR, storing one row per CDR3 protein. The sample carries 97,000 or so distinct CDR3 sequences, 6% recorded once. The specimen was PBMCs, mostly from graft donor cells, collected 60 days after TCRalphabeta/CD19-depleted stem cell transplant. The receptors come from a female patient younger than 10 who had a stem cell transplant for Fanconi anemia, so the T cells may come from the graft donor.

This clonotype was picked up many times. The chain employs TRBV7-9 and TRBJ1-1, with 10 bases fitting TRBD1. CDR3 length: 14 amino acids. From germline, CDR1 is SEHNR and CDR2 FQNEAQ (reference sequence). V shed 5 bases, J shed 4 bases, and the junction held 4 bases outside the gene matches. The CDR3 is CASSPGDRGTEAFF. CDR3 in DNA: TGTGCCAGCAGCCCCGGGGACAGGGGCACTGAAGCTTTCTTT.

The CDR3 sequence is CASQTSEQNYEQYF. The CDR3 bases are TGTGCCAGTCAGACTTCAGAACAGAACTACGAGCAGTACTTC. The chain links TRBV28 to TRBJ2-7, with D unresolved. The CDR3 covers 14 residues. Germline V gene lookup returns CDR1 MDHEN and CDR2 SYDVKM. V lost 9 bases and J lost 3, with 18 bases in between.

The rearrangement uses TRBV30 and TRBJ1-2; TRBD1 is a possible D gene (6 bases). The CDR3 runs to 12 residues. Trimming stripped 0 bases from V and 4 bases from J, with 6 bases between. Germline V gene data show CDR1 as GTSNPN and CDR2 as SVGIG (reference sequence). The DNA for the CDR3 is TGTGCCTGGAGTGTAGGGGGCTATGGCTACACCTTC. This codes for CAWSVGGYGYTF.

Note on this clonotype: A much bigger clone sits one base away, suggesting this may be a read error. The rearrangement links TRBV28 to TRBJ2-7; tentatively, D is TRBD2 (5 bases). The CDR3 contains 12 residues. From germline, CDR1 is MDHEN and CDR2 SYDVKM. Trimming cost V 2 bases and J 11 bases, with 13 bases left between them. The CDR3 coding sequence is TGTGCCAGCAGTTTAAAAAGGGTGGAGGAGTACTTC. It yields the protein CASSLKRVEEYF.

Ten or more counts support this clonotype. The chain carries TRBV7-9 and TRBJ2-7, with 10 nucleotides matching TRBD2. The length of the CDR3 is 16 residues. Losses at the gene ends were 5 bases for V and 2 bases for J; bases not matched to a gene: 9. Germline CDR1 is SEHNR and CDR2 is FQNEAQ (reference sequence). CDR3 bases: TGTGCCAGCAGCCCCCGAGCGGGAGGGTCGCCCTACGAGCAGTACTTC. Translating it yields CASSPRAGGSPYEQYF.

This clonotype was seen many times. This chain links TRBV29-1 with TRBJ1-4, with D possibly TRBD1 on 6 matching bases. Trimming cost V 7 bases and J 3 bases, with 9 bases left between them. The V gene's germline CDR1 is SQVTM and CDR2 ANQGSEA. This CDR3 is built from 12 residues. The chain's CDR3 is CSARGPNEKLFF. In nucleotides, the CDR3 is TGCAGCGCCAGGGGCCCTAATGAAAAACTGTTTTTT.

This rearrangement joins TRBV4-2 to TRBJ2-3, with 10 bases aligning to TRBD2. The CDR3 runs 17 residues. Looked up from germline, CDR1 is LGHNA and CDR2 is YNFKEQ. V lost 0 bases and J lost 5; bases outside the gene matches: 8. CDR3 DNA: TGTGCCAGCAGCCAAGATGGTCAGCGGGGGGGCCAAGATACGCAGTATTTT. Translated, it gives CASSQDGQRGGQDTQYF.

Worth noting for this clonotype: A junction end diverges from the germline sequence, so it may reflect a read error. J is TRBJ2-7 and V is TRBV6-1, with 9 bases identical to TRBD1. The CDR3 loop spans 16 amino acids. Germline CDR1 MNHNS, CDR2 SASEGT. The CDR3 protein is CASRRPGTGTSYEQYF. The CDR3 DNA reads TGTGCCAGCAGGAGACCCGGGACAGGGACATCCTACGAGCAGTACTTT.

This clonotype was observed a few times. V usage is TRBV2 and J usage is TRBJ2-1, with 9 bases matching TRBD2. The CDR3 is 13 amino acids. CDR1 is SNHLY, CDR2 FYNNEI, per germline. V shed 8 bases, J shed 7 bases, and the junction held 6 bases outside the gene matches. The CDR3 sequence: CASLGGGANEQFF. In DNA, the CDR3 is TGTGCCAGCCTTGGCGGGGGGGCTAATGAGCAGTTCTTC.

This clonotype was detected ten times or more. The chain is built from TRBV28 and TRBJ2-1; 8 positions match TRBD2. Germline V gives CDR1 MDHEN, CDR2 SYDVKM. The CDR3 runs to 21 residues. Trimming took 2 bases from V and 3 from J; bases not matched to a gene: 21. Here the CDR3 reads CASSLKVIGLAGPPGYNEQFF. The DNA of the CDR3 is TGTGCCAGCAGTTTAAAAGTCATAGGGCTAGCGGGCCCTCCTGGCTACAATGAGCAGTTCTTC.

CDR3 nucleotides: TGTGCCAGCAGGACTGGCGGGGGCTCCTACAATGAGCAGTTCTTC. It translates to CASRTGGGSYNEQFF. V is TRBV7-6 and J is TRBJ2-1; 7 bases are shared with TRBD2. The CDR3 has 15 amino acids. Looked up from germline, CDR1 is SGHVS and CDR2 is FNYEAQ. J gave up 0 bases and V 6 bases, and 5 bases lay outside the gene matches.

This clonotype came up many times. CDR3 amino acids: CASSIWDGDEKLFF. The DNA for the CDR3 is TGTGCCAGCAGTATTTGGGACGGTGATGAAAAACTGTTTTTT. The genes are TRBV27 and TRBJ1-4; tentatively, D is TRBD1 (5 bases). Deletions cut 5 bases from V and 6 bases from J, with 13 bases between. Germline V gene sequence: CDR1 MNHEY, CDR2 SMNVEV (reference sequence). CDR3 length: 14 amino acids.

This clonotype was counted ten times or more. The chain carries TRBV28 and TRBJ1-4; D may be TRBD1 (6 bases). The CDR3 is 14 amino acids. Deletions cut 8 bases from V and 1 base from J, with 11 bases between. The germline V gene has CDR1 MDHEN and CDR2 SYDVKM. The CDR3 DNA sequence: TGTGCCAGCGAGAACAGGGAAACTAATGAAAAACTGTTTTTT. Amino acid sequence: CASENRETNEKLFF.

J is TRBJ2-2 and V is TRBV11-2; D not resolved. The CDR3 loop spans 15 amino acids. CDR1 is SGHAT and CDR2 is FQNNGV in the germline V gene. With 0 bases removed from V and 6 bases from J, the gap between germline ends came to 11 bases. CDR3 in amino acids: CASSLERPGAGELFF. The CDR3 DNA reads as TGTGCCAGCAGCTTAGAGAGGCCGGGCGCCGGGGAGCTGTTTTTT.

This clonotype was detected many times. The V call is TRBV2, the J call TRBJ2-1; possibly TRBD1 or TRBD2 for D (5 bases each). V was shortened by 8 bases and J by 6 bases, with 11 bases between the two germline ends. The germline V gene has CDR1 SNHLY and CDR2 FYNNEI. This CDR3 has 12 residues. The CDR3 sequence: CASRDVGNEQFF. The CDR3, as DNA: TGTGCCAGCCGGGACGTGGGCAATGAGCAGTTCTTC.

This clonotype was recorded at least ten times. The chain combines TRBV5-1 with TRBJ2-1, with 13 bases aligning to TRBD2. Germline V gene lookup returns CDR1 SGHRS and CDR2 YFSETQ. V shed 1 base, J shed 12 bases, and the junction held 10 bases outside the gene matches. This CDR3 comprises 16 residues. As DNA, the CDR3 is TGCGCCAGCAGCTTGACCACTAGCGGGGGGGCCTTTGGGCAGTTCTTC. Protein sequence: CASSLTTSGGAFGQFF.

This clonotype was recorded at least ten times. This chain joins TRBV20-1 and TRBJ2-7, with a possible D match to TRBD1 (5 bases). There are 14 residues in the CDR3. V dropped 0 bases and J dropped 1 base, with 10 bases sitting between them. CDR1 DFQATT and CDR2 SNEGSKA come from the germline V gene (reference sequence). CDR3 residues: CSARDLTVSYEQYF. The CDR3 region has the DNA TGCAGTGCTAGAGATCTGACAGTGTCCTACGAGCAGTACTTC.

The chain combines TRBV5-1 with TRBJ1-1; D gene ambiguous. The V gene lost 0 bases and the J gene lost 4 bases, with 7 bases spanning the gap. The CDR3 is 13 residues long. CDR1 is SGHRS, CDR2 YFSETQ, per germline. The CDR3 sequence is CASSLEGSTEAFF. The CDR3 bases are TGCGCCAGCAGCTTGGAGGGAAGCACTGAAGCTTTCTTT. Looking up the rest from reference TRBV5-1 and TRBJ1-1 gives the full variable domain: KAGVTQTPRYLIKTRGQQVTLSCSPISGHRSVSWYQQTPGQGLQFLFEYFSETQRNKGNFPGRFSGRQFSNSRSEMNVSTLELGDSALYLCASSLEGSTEAFFGQGTRLTVV.

The sample holds many counts of this clonotype. The V call is TRBV6-5, the J call TRBJ2-1; the match to TRBD2 covers 7 bases. The CDR3 contains 16 residues. V lost 2 bases and J lost 1; bases outside the gene matches: 5. Germline V gene lookup returns CDR1 MNHEY and CDR2 SVGAGI. CDR3 amino acids: CASSYLVRGSYNEQFF. The CDR3 nucleotides read TGTGCCAGCAGTTACCTCGTGCGGGGGTCCTACAATGAGCAGTTCTTC.

To note about this clonotype: With a much larger clone just one base away, this may be a read error. The rearrangement joins TRBV25-1 to TRBJ2-1; 12 positions match TRBD2. Germline values: CDR1 MGHDK, CDR2 SYGVNS. The CDR3 contains 17 residues. For the CDR3, the DNA is TGTGCCATCAGTGACCGACTAGCGGGAGTATGGGGAAATGAGCAGTTCTTC. This codes for CAISDRLAGVWGNEQFF.

The rearrangement links TRBV12-3 or TRBV12-4 to TRBJ1-5; D ambiguous. The CDR3 is 13 residues long. V lost 5 bases, J lost 3 bases, and 8 bases lay in between. In nucleotides, the CDR3 is TGTGCCAGCAGTCCCCGGATCAATCAGCCCCAGCATTTT. Amino acid sequence: CASSPRINQPQHF.

This clonotype was seen many times. V is TRBV10-3 and J is TRBJ2-7; 9 bases agree with TRBD2. Germline trimming cut 4 bases from V and 6 bases from J; bases unmatched to any gene: 10. CDR1 and CDR2 (germline): ENHRY, SYGVKD. The length of the CDR3 is 15 residues. The CDR3 here is CAISALAGEGSEQYF. The CDR3 coding sequence is TGTGCCATCAGTGCTTTAGCGGGAGAGGGTAGCGAGCAGTACTTC.

This clonotype has just a few counts. The J gene is TRBJ2-4, the V gene TRBV4-2; 9 bases are a match to TRBD1. The CDR3 is made up of 20 amino acids. Losses at the gene ends were 0 bases for V and 1 base for J; bases not matched to a gene: 13. Germline V gives CDR1 LGHNA, CDR2 YNFKEQ. For the CDR3, the DNA is TGTGCCAGCAGCCAAGAAGGGGCATACAGGGGGCGCGGTGCCAAAAACATTCAGTACTTC. The encoded protein is CASSQEGAYRGRGAKNIQYF.

This clonotype was counted between two and nine times. J is TRBJ2-4 and V is TRBV19; D unresolved. The germline V gene has CDR1 LNHDA and CDR2 SQIVND (reference sequence). Trimming removed 6 bases from V and 3 bases from J, with 12 bases in between. CDR3 length: 14 residues. For the CDR3, the DNA is TGTGCCAGTAGGGATGACGGCCGCAAAAACATTCAGTACTTC. Translating it yields CASRDDGRKNIQYF.